The subject of this entry is one TCR beta chain. Antigen unknown. The junction departs from germline at one end; a sequencing error may be responsible. A J-beta primer mix and a sample-barcoded 5' primer were used in a second PCR of about 7 to 12 cycles. Researchers report that each sample yielded at least 3 million CDR3-containing paired-end reads. MiXCR was run by TCRdb on the 5' RACE reads, yielding one entry per CDR3 protein. The sample holds roughly 1,700,000 distinct CDR3 sequences, roughly 30% seen once. Germline V gene data show CDR1 as SGHAT and CDR2 as FQNNGV. This CDR3 has 14 amino acids. The sample originates from a study of blood T cells in healthy people across ages. Study observations and caveats: Changes in expanded clonotypes were possibly confounded, as the CMV status of donors was unknown. It was held that diversity estimates obtained from one million T cells represented underestimates.

Sequenced sample: blood. This TCR was recovered from a woman aged 25 to 39 in good health. The chain has TRBV11-2 and TRBJ2-7; D possibly corresponds to TRBD1 (6 bases). CDR3 in DNA: TGTGCCGGCAGCCCAATCGGACAGTCCTACGAGCAGTACTTC. This codes for CAGSPIGQSYEQYF.